This entry is about one TCR beta chain. Antigen: not known. Sequencing used immunoSEQ multiplex PCR; TCRdb keeps in-frame clones, though not all of them. The sample lists 85,000 or so clones, around 93% occurring once. The data stem from a study of siplizumab effects on memory and regulatory T cells. The germline V gene encodes CDR1 SEHNR and CDR2 FQNEAQ (reference sequence). This CDR3 is 15 amino acids long. Between the trimmed V and J ends, which lost 1 base and 0 bases, there was a span of 7 bases. Study findings and constraints: With siplizumab, cumulative frequency of CD4+ memory-derived alloreactive sequences dropped significantly. Major contributors to the alloresponse seemed to be naive T cells, which also appeared more diverse than memory cells. Mean Treg-derived proportions of mappable alloreactive CD4+ clones were around 72% for siplizumab and less than 35% for controls.

This chain uses TRBV7-9 with TRBJ2-1; D not resolved. Specimen: CD8+ T cells sorted from blood. The source is a human donor in good health. CDR3 residues: CASSLGRPSYNEQFF. The CDR3, as DNA: TGTGCCAGCAGCTTAGGTCGGCCCTCCTACAATGAGCAGTTCTTC.